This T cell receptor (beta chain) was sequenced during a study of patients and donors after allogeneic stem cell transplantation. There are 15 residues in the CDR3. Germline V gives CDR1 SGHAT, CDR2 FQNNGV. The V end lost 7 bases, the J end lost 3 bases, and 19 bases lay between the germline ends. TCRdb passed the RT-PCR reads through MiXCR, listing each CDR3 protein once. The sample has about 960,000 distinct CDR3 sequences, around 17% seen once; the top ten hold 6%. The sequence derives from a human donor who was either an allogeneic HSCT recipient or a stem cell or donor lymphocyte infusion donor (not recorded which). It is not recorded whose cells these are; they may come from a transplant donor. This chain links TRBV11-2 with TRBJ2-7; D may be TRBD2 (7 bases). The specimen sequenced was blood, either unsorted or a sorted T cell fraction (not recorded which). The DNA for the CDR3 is TGTGCCAGCACCAACGTAGGGGGGGCCGGCTACGAGCAGTACTTC. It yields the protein CASTNVGGAGYEQYF.